These 18 T cell receptor beta chains were sequenced from one sample in a study of regulatory T cells in long-lasting Graves disease. Regarding time point: newly diagnosed GD, antithyroid drugs for less than 3 months. RNA isolated from PBMCs was used to make the TCR library. Library construction for TCR beta used iRepertoire HTBI primers and Arm-PCR of CDR3 regions. TCRdb passed the multiplex PCR reads through MiXCR, listing each CDR3 protein once. Among about 240,000 distinct CDR3 sequences listed, around 20% were seen once. This specimen was peripheral blood mononuclear cells (PBMCs), taken at new diagnosis, from a patient treated with antithyroid drugs. The receptors here all came from a female donor with Graves disease.

This clonotype has more than one count but fewer than ten. The chain joins TRBV6-2 or TRBV6-3 to TRBJ2-1; D remains ambiguous. Germline V gene sequence: CDR1 MNHEY, CDR2 SVGEGT. The CDR3 runs 15 residues. V lost 7 bases, J lost 0 bases, and 13 bases lay in between. The CDR3 sequence is CASTGSSSSYNEQFF. CDR3 nucleotides: TGTGCCAGCACAGGCTCTTCGAGCTCCTACAATGAGCAGTTCTTC.

In this sample, this clonotype turned up a few times. CDR3 amino acids: CASSESRWASGGVDTQYF. DNA for the CDR3: TGTGCCAGCAGTGAATCCCGTTGGGCTAGCGGGGGGGTAGATACGCAGTATTTT. V usage is TRBV6-1 and J usage is TRBJ2-3; 12 positions agree with TRBD2. The trim removed 2 bases at V and 5 bases at J, leaving 11 bases unmatched. Germline lookup yields CDR1 MNHNS and CDR2 SASEGT. The CDR3 covers 18 residues.

This clonotype was observed at least ten times. The V and J genes are TRBV6-2 or TRBV6-3 and TRBJ2-7; TRBD2 is a possible D gene (5 bases). V was trimmed by 5 bases and J by 0 bases, leaving 14 bases between them. This CDR3 comprises 15 residues. Per germline, CDR1 MNHEY and CDR2 SVGEGT. CDR3 DNA sequence: TGTGCCAGCAGTGGGAATCCGAGCGGCTCCTACGAGCAGTACTTC. This gives the protein CASSGNPSGSYEQYF.

As regards this clonotype: This likely came from a read error, as a far larger clone is one base away. The rearrangement uses TRBV6-4 and TRBJ1-5; 8 bases map to TRBD1. CDR1 is MRHNA, CDR2 SNTAGT, per germline. After removal of 6 bases from V and 11 bases from J, the junction contained 6 bases not matched to a gene. The CDR3 extends over 12 amino acids. This chain's CDR3 is CASSQGAFTQHF. CDR3 sequence (DNA): TGTGCCAGCAGCCAGGGGGCTTTCACCCAGCATTTT.

The genes are TRBV5-1 and TRBJ2-7; TRBD1 matches at 7 bases. The V gene end was trimmed by 4 bases and the J gene end by 10 bases; junction bases not matched to a gene: 8. CDR1 and CDR2 from the germline V gene are SGHRS and YFSETQ. The CDR3 is 12 amino acids. The CDR3 here is CASSSPGQVQYF. The CDR3 DNA is TGCGCCAGCAGCAGCCCCGGACAGGTACAGTACTTC.

This clonotype was seen many times. The chain is built from TRBV7-8 and TRBJ1-1; the match to TRBD1 covers 7 bases. The length of the CDR3 is 16 residues. Germline loops: CDR1 SGHVS, CDR2 FQNEAQ. V lost 5 bases to trimming and J lost 1 base; unmatched junction nucleotides: 10. CDR3 DNA: TGTGCCAGCAGCCGTCGACAGGGTTTGGCGAACACTGAAGCTTTCTTT. Protein product: CASSRRQGLANTEAFF. The whole variable domain, filled in from reference TRBV7-8 and TRBJ1-1, reads GAGVSQSPRYKVAKRGQDVALRCDPISGHVSLFWYQQALGQGPEFLTYFQNEAQLDKSGLPSDRFFAERPEGSVSTLKIQRTQQEDSAVYLCASSRRQGLANTEAFFGQGTRLTVV.

The table lists this clonotype with many counts. This chain joins TRBV20-1 and TRBJ2-2; D gene unclear. This CDR3 has 13 residues. From germline, CDR1 is DFQATT and CDR2 SNEGSKA (reference sequence). The germline V and J ends were trimmed by 1 base and 6 bases, with 9 bases remaining between them. This CDR3 reads CSARGDLPGELFF. In DNA, the CDR3 is TGCAGTGCTAGAGGCGACCTACCCGGGGAGCTGTTTTTT.

For this clonotype: One base away lies a much larger clone, so this may be a sequencing read error. This chain links TRBV28 with TRBJ2-3; 11 positions match TRBD2. Germline V gene lookup returns CDR1 MDHEN and CDR2 SYDVKM. The CDR3 spans 14 residues. The CDR3 spells CASLLAGGTDTLYF. The CDR3 nucleotides are TGTGCCAGTCTGCTAGCGGGAGGCACAGATACGCTGTATTTT. Complete variable domain (other parts from reference TRBV28 and TRBJ2-3): DVKVTQSSRYLVKRTGEKVFLECVQDMDHENMFWYRQDPGLGLRLIYFSYDVKMKEKGDIPEGYSVSREKKERFSLILESASTNQTSMYLCASLLAGGTDTLYFGPGTRLTVL.

This clonotype was seen many times. The genes are TRBV20-1 and TRBJ1-2, with 8 bases fitting TRBD1. Germline assignment: CDR1 DFQATT and CDR2 SNEGSKA (reference sequence). V lost 0 bases, J lost 3 bases, and 6 bases stayed unmatched. The CDR3 runs 15 residues. The CDR3: CSARDGTGPHYGYTF. Written as DNA, the CDR3 is TGCAGTGCTAGAGATGGGACAGGACCACACTATGGCTACACCTTC.

This clonotype was seen a few times. A much larger clone differs by one base, so this may be a read error. Since the CDR3 does not end with the conserved phenylalanine or tryptophan, this likely comes from a read error. The V and J genes are TRBV7-9 and TRBJ2-1, with D perhaps matching TRBD2 (6 bases). Germline-derived CDR1 and CDR2 are SEHNR and FQNEAQ (reference sequence). CDR3 length equals 14 residues. V was pared by 1 base and J by 7 bases, with 11 bases between. The CDR3 region is CASSLVGGRNEQFL. CDR3 DNA sequence: TGTGCCAGCAGCTTAGTAGGAGGGCGAAATGAGCAGTTCCTC.

This clonotype was counted many times. The chain has TRBV20-1 and TRBJ2-5; TRBD2 is a possible D gene (5 bases). Deletions cut 3 bases from V and 4 bases from J, with 18 bases between. In germline, CDR1 is DFQATT, CDR2 SNEGSKA (reference sequence). The CDR3 covers 15 residues. CDR3 DNA: TGCAGTGCTAGGGAAGAATTACTAGTTCCAGAGACCCAGTACTTC. Translating gives CSAREELLVPETQYF.

This clonotype was detected ten times or more. The V call is TRBV20-1, the J call TRBJ2-2, with D possibly being TRBD1 (5 bases). This CDR3 region has 16 residues. V dropped 0 bases and J dropped 2 bases, with 13 bases sitting between them. The V gene's germline CDR1 is DFQATT and CDR2 SNEGSKA (reference sequence). The CDR3 bases are TGCAGTGCTAGAGATGAGAGGCAGGGCAACACCGGGGAGCTGTTTTTT. The encoded protein is CSARDERQGNTGELFF.

This clonotype appeared a few times. The chain couples TRBV5-4 to TRBJ2-5, with D hard to call. V lost 0 bases, J lost 4 bases, and 7 bases lay in between. This CDR3 has 13 residues. In germline, CDR1 is SGHNT, CDR2 YYREEE (reference sequence). CDR3 DNA sequence: TGTGCCAGCAGCTTGGAGGCCCCAGAGACCCAGTACTTC. Its translation is CASSLEAPETQYF.

This clonotype was seen repeatedly, ten times or more. CDR3 DNA: TGTGCCAGCAGCGGGAGACAGGGGGAGTTGAGCATTCAGTACTTC. Amino acid sequence: CASSGRQGELSIQYF. The V and J genes are TRBV9 and TRBJ2-4; 9 bases map to TRBD1. Germline V gene data show CDR1 as SGDLS and CDR2 as YYNGEE. The CDR3 is 15 residues long. Unmatched junction bases numbered 10, after V lost 3 bases and J lost 9 bases.

This chain joins TRBV7-3 and TRBJ2-7, with TRBD2 as a possible D gene (5 bases). Per the germline V gene, CDR1 is SGHTA and CDR2 is FQGTGA. The CDR3 runs to 15 residues. V was trimmed by 2 bases and J by 0 bases, leaving 11 bases between them. CDR3 amino acids: CASSLFPEGSYEQYF. DNA for the CDR3: TGTGCCAGCAGCTTATTTCCTGAGGGCTCCTACGAGCAGTACTTC.

At least ten counts were recorded for this clonotype. The V gene is TRBV7-2, the J gene TRBJ2-1, with 11 positions matching TRBD2. V was pared by 6 bases and J by 10 bases, with 5 bases of the junction left unmatched. The CDR3 totals 13 residues. Germline lookup yields CDR1 SGHTA and CDR2 FQGNSA. The DNA of the CDR3 is TGTGCCAGCAGTAGCGGGGGGGCACGGGAGCAGTTCTTC. Protein sequence: CASSSGGAREQFF.

This clonotype was found many times. The gene calls are TRBV5-5 and TRBJ2-5, with D maybe TRBD2 (6 bases). Looked up from germline, CDR1 is SGHKS and CDR2 is YYEKEE (reference sequence). The CDR3 totals 12 residues. V was cut by 3 bases and J by 5 bases, with 8 bases left in between. CDR3 in DNA: TGTGCCAGCAGCTCGCGGGGCGAGACCCAGTACTTC. Its translation is CASSSRGETQYF.

The CDR3 sequence is CASKRSGTADHEQYF. The DNA for the CDR3 is TGTGCCAGCAAACGGTCCGGGACAGCAGACCACGAGCAGTACTTC. The rearrangement links TRBV12-3 or TRBV12-4 to TRBJ2-7; TRBD1 matches 7 bases. The CDR3 is 15 residues long. V was clipped by 7 bases and J by 5 bases; unmatched bases: 14.